Here is one T cell receptor beta chain with its context. The data were obtained in a study of control samples from healthy donors and cancer patients. The data were produced by immunoSEQ multiplex PCR, yet TCRdb's version contains in-frame clones alone and is incomplete. This table holds tens of thousands of clones, approximately 87% found once. The CDR3 totals 15 residues. The germline V gene encodes CDR1 LNHNV and CDR2 YYDKDF (reference sequence). The trim removed 5 bases at V and 7 bases at J, leaving 11 bases unmatched. The sample taken for sequencing was blood. The V gene is TRBV15, the J gene TRBJ2-7; TRBD2 agrees at 10 bases. This clonotype was obtained from a man aged 45-65 years in good health. CDR3 DNA sequence: TGTGCCACCAGCCTCCTGCTAGCGGGAGTGGGGGAGCAGTACTTC. This encodes CATSLLLAGVGEQYF.